Shown below are 32 T cell receptor beta chains from a single sample sequenced in a study of blood T cells in healthy people across ages. Primers used in a second PCR of roughly 7 to 11 cycles were a sample-barcoded 5' primer and a J-beta primer mix. Each CDR3 protein is one row after TCRdb ran MiXCR on the 5' RACE reads. Counted here are 550,000 to 750,000 distinct CDR3 sequences, around 20% occurring once; the ten biggest clones make up 3% to 4%. The specimen sequenced was blood. These receptors all stem from a man in his 70s in good health.

This clonotype was detected only a few times. This chain's CDR3 is CASSLSPLAGGGDTQYF. In DNA form, the CDR3 reads TGTGCCAGCAGCTTAAGTCCCCTAGCGGGAGGGGGAGATACGCAGTATTTT. The chain uses TRBV7-3 and TRBJ2-3; 12 nucleotides match TRBD2. V shed 1 base, J shed 5 bases, and the junction held 7 bases outside the gene matches. Germline V gives CDR1 SGHTA, CDR2 FQGTGA. This CDR3 contains 17 residues.

V gene TRBV4-2 combines with J gene TRBJ2-5, with D perhaps TRBD1 (5 bases). The last part of the DNA fits TRBJ2-1 better; the J call may be wrong. Germline V gene sequence: CDR1 LGHNA, CDR2 YNFKEQ. CDR3 length equals 15 residues. CDR3 loop: CAARSRTTDHNEQFF. In DNA form, the CDR3 reads TGTGCCGCACGTAGTAGGACAACGGACCACAATGAGCAGTTCTTC.

The rearrangement joins TRBV18 to TRBJ2-3, with TRBD2 matching over 11 bases. V shed 8 bases and J 4 bases; nucleotides not matched to a gene: 8. The germline gives CDR1 KGHSH, CDR2 LQKENI. The CDR3 is 15 amino acids. CDR3 sequence: CASSPTSGSPDTQYF. CDR3 coding DNA: TGTGCCAGCAGCCCCACTAGCGGGAGCCCAGATACGCAGTATTTT.

This clonotype has a handful of counts. CDR3 sequence (DNA): TGTGCCATCAGCTCTAGCGCCTCTTCCGACGAGCAGTACTTC. It yields the protein CAISSSASSDEQYF. The J gene is TRBJ2-7, the V gene TRBV10-3; TRBD2 is a possible D gene (6 bases). In germline, CDR1 is ENHRY, CDR2 SYGVKD. V was shortened by 6 bases and J by 5 bases, with 17 bases between the two germline ends. The CDR3 runs to 14 residues.

This clonotype was detected many times. CDR3 sequence: CASSLSQGRNQPQHF. Here the CDR3 DNA reads TGTGCCAGCAGTTTATCTCAGGGGCGGAATCAGCCCCAGCATTTT. V is TRBV27 and J is TRBJ1-5; maybe TRBD1 (6 bases). This CDR3 has 15 amino acids. V lost 0 bases to trimming and J lost 4 bases, with 10 bases between them. The germline gives CDR1 MNHEY, CDR2 SMNVEV (reference sequence).

V gene TRBV9 combines with J gene TRBJ2-7; TRBD2 matches 8 bases. CDR1 and CDR2 (germline): SGDLS, YYNGEE. With V trimmed by 0 bases and J by 3 bases, 11 bases remained unmatched. CDR3 length: 17 residues. CDR3 amino acids: CASSVAALADNRYEQYF. In DNA form, the CDR3 reads TGTGCCAGCAGCGTAGCGGCACTAGCGGACAACCGCTACGAGCAGTACTTC.

There are many counts of this clonotype. J is TRBJ2-6 and V is TRBV7-3; weak D call: TRBD1 (5 bases). With 1 base removed from V and 2 bases from J, the gap between germline ends came to 24 bases. In germline, CDR1 is SGHTA, CDR2 FQGTGA. The CDR3 runs 21 residues. The CDR3 is CASSLKGLALGLVTGANVLTF. CDR3 DNA: TGTGCCAGCAGCTTAAAGGGTTTGGCCTTGGGGCTAGTTACTGGGGCCAACGTCCTGACTTTC.

This clonotype was seen a few times. A read error may produce the germline difference seen at one junction end. The chain links TRBV15 to TRBJ2-1, with 8 bases matching TRBD2. The CDR3 totals 18 residues. The germline V gene has CDR1 LNHNV and CDR2 YYDKDF (reference sequence). The CDR3 coding sequence is TGTGCCACCAGTAGAGAGCGGCTAGCGGGCAGCTCCTACAATGAGCAGTTCTTC. Protein sequence: CATSRERLAGSSYNEQFF.

The rearrangement joins TRBV20-1 to TRBJ2-1; TRBD1 agrees at 8 bases. Germline lookup yields CDR1 DFQATT and CDR2 SNEGSKA (reference sequence). CDR3 length equals 14 residues. With V trimmed by 0 bases and J by 8 bases, 6 bases remained unmatched. The CDR3: CSARDDRGWDEQFF. The CDR3 coding sequence is TGCAGTGCTAGAGATGACAGGGGATGGGATGAGCAGTTCTTC.

The chain joins TRBV6-2 or TRBV6-3 to TRBJ2-7, with unresolved D. Trimming pared 3 bases from V and 0 bases from J, leaving 12 bases between. The germline V gene has CDR1 MNHEY and CDR2 SVGEGT. CDR3 length: 15 amino acids. In nucleotides, the CDR3 is TGTGCCAGCAGTTATGGTCGCGGAAGCTCCTACGAGCAGTACTTC. As protein: CASSYGRGSSYEQYF.

The chain links TRBV10-3 to TRBJ2-5, with D possibly being TRBD2 (6 bases). Germline-derived CDR1 and CDR2 are ENHRY and SYGVKD. CDR3 length: 13 amino acids. V was clipped by 9 bases and J by 3 bases, with 14 bases between them. The CDR3 coding sequence is TGTGCCATAAGGACGGGGGTGGAAGAGACCCAGTACTTC. As protein: CAIRTGVEETQYF.

A few counts support this clonotype. The V and J genes are TRBV20-1 and TRBJ1-2; D is possibly TRBD1 (6 bases). This CDR3 region has 15 residues. Germline CDR1 is DFQATT and CDR2 is SNEGSKA (reference sequence). V was clipped by 0 bases and J by 4 bases, with 15 bases between them. The CDR3 loop reads CSAREFRDTLYGYTF. The CDR3 nucleotides are TGCAGTGCTAGAGAATTCCGGGACACCCTCTATGGCTACACCTTC.

This clonotype has only a few counts. The CDR3 carries no conserved terminal phenylalanine or tryptophan, so it likely arises from a read error. The rearrangement links TRBV2 to TRBJ2-5, with 7 bases fitting TRBD1. This CDR3 is built from 13 residues. Trimming cost V 8 bases and J 1 base; bases outside gene matches: 4. Germline CDR1 and CDR2: SNHLY and FYNNEI. CDR3 bases: TGTGCCAGCTCGGGACAGATCCAAGAGACCCAGTACCTC. Translation gives CASSGQIQETQYL.

This chain connects TRBV19 to TRBJ2-1; 9 nucleotides match TRBD2. The CDR3 runs 16 residues. From germline, CDR1 is LNHDA and CDR2 SQIVND (reference sequence). Losses at the gene ends were 5 bases for V and 0 bases for J; bases not matched to a gene: 5. Here the CDR3 DNA reads TGTGCCAGTAGTTCCAATAGCGGGAGCTCCTACAATGAGCAGTTCTTC. Translating gives CASSSNSGSSYNEQFF. The full variable domain, with the rest looked up from reference TRBV19 and TRBJ2-1, is DGGITQSPKYLFRKEGQNVTLSCEQNLNHDAMYWYRQDPGQGLRLIYYSQIVNDFQKGDIAEGYSVSREKKESFPLTVTSAQKNPTAFYLCASSSNSGSSYNEQFFGPGTRLTVL.

This clonotype has just a few counts. The chain employs TRBV21-1 and TRBJ2-7. TRBV21-1 has pseudogene status. The CDR3 is 15 residues long. CDR3 protein: CASSKSVLASHEQYF. As DNA, the CDR3 is TGTGCCAGCAGCAAATCAGTCTTGGCGTCCCACGAGCAGTACTTC.

This chain links TRBV7-2 with TRBJ2-1; 8 nucleotides align to TRBD1. The J call may not be correct, given that the DNA end is closer to TRBJ2-5. The CDR3 sequence is 15 residues long. Per germline, CDR1 SGHTA and CDR2 FQGNSA. CDR3 protein: CASSLGTGGMETQYF. In nucleotides, the CDR3 is TGTGCCAGCAGCTTAGGCACAGGGGGAATGGAGACCCAGTACTTC.

J is TRBJ2-3 and V is TRBV20-1, with 8 bases matching TRBD2. The junction had 7 bases not matched to a gene; V was cut back by 0 bases and J by 11 bases. Looked up from germline, CDR1 is DFQATT and CDR2 is SNEGSKA (reference sequence). This CDR3 region has 13 residues. DNA for the CDR3: TGCAGTGCTAGAGAAGGTCAGCGGGAGCGGCAGTATTTT. It codes for CSAREGQRERQYF.

This clonotype was counted many times. The chain carries TRBV29-1 and TRBJ2-5; no clear D gene. Per the germline V gene, CDR1 is SQVTM and CDR2 is ANQGSEA. The CDR3 loop spans 13 amino acids. The V end lost 3 bases, the J end lost 4 bases, and 12 bases lay between the germline ends. This CDR3 is CSVEHYQAETQYF. The CDR3 DNA is TGCAGCGTTGAGCACTACCAAGCAGAGACCCAGTACTTC.

This clonotype was detected a few times. The genes are TRBV12-3 or TRBV12-4 and TRBJ2-5; weak D call: TRBD1 (5 bases). The V gene lost 5 bases and the J gene lost 1 base, with 14 bases spanning the gap. The CDR3 runs 15 residues. CDR3 sequence (DNA): TGTGCCAGCAGTGTCGATCAGGGATCCCAAGAGACCCAGTACTTC. As protein: CASSVDQGSQETQYF.

This clonotype was observed a few times. This chain connects TRBV5-1 to TRBJ2-1, with 9 bases fitting TRBD2. Trimming cost V 4 bases and J 7 bases; bases outside gene matches: 6. This CDR3 is built from 14 residues. The V gene's germline CDR1 is SGHRS and CDR2 YFSETQ. CDR3 bases: TGCGCCAGCAGCGTGATTAGCGGGAGTAATGAGCAGTTCTTC. This translates into CASSVISGSNEQFF.

The V gene is TRBV4-3, the J gene TRBJ2-5; D is uncertain. Per germline, CDR1 LGHNA and CDR2 YSLEER. There are 15 residues in the CDR3. The V gene lost 1 base and the J gene lost 1 base, with 10 bases spanning the gap. In DNA, the CDR3 is TGCGCCAGCAGCCAAGGTTCCCAATCCCAAGAGACCCAGTACTTC. It translates to CASSQGSQSQETQYF.

This clonotype came up a few times. The chain employs TRBV2 and TRBJ1-1; 10 bases are a match to TRBD1. This CDR3 spans 17 amino acids. The germline V gene encodes CDR1 SNHLY and CDR2 FYNNEI. Germline trimming cut 0 bases from V and 4 bases from J; bases unmatched to any gene: 8. Here the CDR3 reads CASSEARTGGLRTEAFF. For the CDR3, the DNA is TGTGCCAGCAGTGAAGCGCGGACAGGGGGTCTTCGCACTGAAGCTTTCTTT.

The rearrangement joins TRBV29-1 to TRBJ1-1, with TRBD1 identical over 7 bases. The V and J ends lost 6 bases and 5 bases, in that order; junction bases with no gene match: 3. Germline loops: CDR1 SQVTM, CDR2 ANQGSEA. The CDR3 extends over 11 amino acids. The CDR3 sequence: CSVLQGTEAFF. The CDR3 DNA is TGCAGCGTCTTACAGGGGACTGAAGCTTTCTTT.

This clonotype was seen a handful of times. This chain links TRBV6-5 with TRBJ2-5, with D perhaps TRBD1 (5 bases). The J call is uncertain, as TRBJ2-7 better fits the DNA end. Germline V gene sequence: CDR1 MNHEY, CDR2 SVGAGI. This CDR3 has 13 residues. Here the CDR3 reads CASSYTQGYEQYF. The CDR3 DNA reads as TGTGCCAGCAGTTATACGCAGGGCTACGAGCAGTACTTC.

This clonotype occurred a few times. V and J are TRBV5-1 and TRBJ2-1, with 11 bases aligning to TRBD2. Germline V lookup: CDR1 SGHRS, CDR2 YFSETQ. This CDR3 contains 19 residues. The trim removed 0 bases at V and 3 bases at J, leaving 11 bases unmatched. CDR3 sequence reads: CASSLESRGTSGSYNEQFF. The CDR3 DNA reads as TGCGCCAGCAGCTTGGAGTCGCGCGGTACTAGCGGGAGCTACAATGAGCAGTTCTTC.

This clonotype was counted only a few times. V usage is TRBV12-3 or TRBV12-4 and J usage is TRBJ2-7; a possible D gene is TRBD2 (5 bases). This CDR3 has 12 amino acids. With 7 bases removed from V and 6 bases from J, the gap between germline ends came to 13 bases. The CDR3 loop reads CASTQRATEQYF. CDR3 sequence (DNA): TGTGCCAGCACCCAGAGGGCAACCGAGCAGTACTTC.

This chain connects TRBV20-1 to TRBJ2-4; 10 bases agree with TRBD2. Germline CDR1 reads DFQATT; CDR2 reads SNEGSKA (reference sequence). The CDR3 has 16 residues. Germline trimming cut 0 bases from V and 4 bases from J; bases unmatched to any gene: 6. The CDR3 DNA reads TGCAGTGCTAGAGATAGGCTAGCGGGAGAAAAAAACATTCAGTACTTC. This sequence encodes CSARDRLAGEKNIQYF.

CDR3 in DNA: TGTGCCAGCAGTTACGCGGGAGGGAACAATGAGCAGTTCTTC. Translating gives CASSYAGGNNEQFF. The V and J genes are TRBV6-6 and TRBJ2-5, with 9 positions matching TRBD2. TRBJ2-1 matches the DNA end more closely, so the J call is doubtful. The CDR3 is 14 amino acids. Germline V gives CDR1 MNHNY, CDR2 SVGAGI (reference sequence).

This clonotype was detected a few times. This rearrangement joins TRBV3-1 to TRBJ2-5, with D unclear. The DNA end is more similar to TRBJ2-1, so the J call may be wrong. Germline values: CDR1 LGHDT, CDR2 YNNKEL (reference sequence). The CDR3 has 13 amino acids. The CDR3 spells CASSQVYGNEQFF. CDR3 nucleotide sequence: TGTGCCAGCAGCCAAGTATATGGTAATGAGCAGTTCTTC.

The genes are TRBV10-2 and TRBJ2-4; 9 nucleotides line up with TRBD1. The CDR3 is 15 amino acids. Germline V gene sequence: CDR1 WSHSY, CDR2 SAAADI. V was pared by 6 bases and J by 8 bases, with 11 bases of the junction left unmatched. CDR3 protein: CASSEDRGAVDIQYF. In DNA form, the CDR3 reads TGCGCCAGCAGCGAGGACAGGGGAGCCGTGGACATTCAGTACTTC.

This clonotype was seen many times. The chain combines TRBV27 with TRBJ1-4; 8 bases match TRBD1. The germline V gene encodes CDR1 MNHEY and CDR2 SMNVEV (reference sequence). J gave up 7 bases and V 5 bases, and 9 bases lay outside the gene matches. The CDR3 loop spans 15 amino acids. The DNA of the CDR3 is TGTGCCAGCAGTAGCCCCGGGACAGGTCTTGAAAAACTGTTTTTT. Residues: CASSSPGTGLEKLFF.

The rearrangement links TRBV6-1 to TRBJ2-3, with D perhaps TRBD2 (6 bases). This CDR3 is 16 amino acids long. Germline CDR1 reads MNHNS; CDR2 reads SASEGT. The V end lost 1 base, the J end lost 0 bases, and 11 bases lay between the germline ends. The CDR3 sequence: CASSEVLAPSTDTQYF. For the CDR3, the DNA is TGTGCCAGCAGTGAAGTACTAGCCCCCAGCACAGATACGCAGTATTTT.